The 23 T cell receptor beta chains in this list originate from one sample, sequenced in a study of blood T cell repertoires in COVID-19. Sequenced by immunoSEQ multiplex PCR; TCRdb stores in-frame clones only, minus some. The repertoire holds roughly 150,000 clones, with over 75% as singletons. Sequences were obtained from peripheral blood. The source is a woman aged 45 to 65 with acute or convalescent COVID-19.

This clone was seen many times. The CDR3 region has the DNA TGTGCTAGTGGTTTGTTAGGGACTAGCGGGGGGTCTCGAAACAATGAGCAGTTCTTC. It encodes CASGLLGTSGGSRNNEQFF. This chain uses TRBV12-5 with TRBJ2-1, with 15 bases identical to TRBD2. The CDR3 spans 19 residues. Looked up from germline, CDR1 is LGHNT and CDR2 is FRNRAP. After removal of 2 bases from V and 5 bases from J, the junction contained 10 bases not matched to a gene.

This clone was seen a few times. The CDR3 region has the DNA TGTGCCAGCACCCCCAGTGGTCGCGAGCAGTACTTC. It codes for CASTPSGREQYF. The rearrangement uses TRBV6-2 or TRBV6-3 and TRBJ2-7; no clear D gene. Trimming took off 7 bases at V and 6 bases at J, with 13 bases between the two ends. Germline CDR1 and CDR2: MNHEY and SVGEGT. The CDR3 length is 12 residues.

This sequence joins TRBV2 and TRBJ2-5; 10 nucleotides align to TRBD1. This CDR3 spans 14 amino acids. CDR1 and CDR2 from the germline V gene are SNHLY and FYNNEI. V dropped 7 bases and J dropped 7; count of bases not matched to a gene: 9. Written as DNA, the CDR3 is TGTGCCAGCAAAACGGGACAGGGGACAGGGACCCAGTACTTC. It translates to CASKTGQGTGTQYF.

The V call is TRBV4-2, the J call TRBJ1-1; TRBD1 matches 10 bases. The CDR3 is made up of 15 amino acids. Germline V gene data show CDR1 as LGHNA and CDR2 as YNFKEQ. The trim removed 1 base at V and 1 base at J, leaving 0 bases unmatched. The CDR3 reads CASSQGTGGNTEAFF. The CDR3 bases are TGTGCCAGCAGCCAAGGGACAGGGGGGAACACTGAAGCTTTCTTT.

A single count supports this clone. The chain carries TRBV2 and TRBJ2-1, with 9 bases aligning to TRBD1. The CDR3 extends over 13 amino acids. Germline trimming cut 8 bases from V and 4 bases from J; bases unmatched to any gene: 3. The V gene's germline CDR1 is SNHLY and CDR2 FYNNEI. Written as DNA, the CDR3 is TGTGCCAGCGGACAGGGGCCGTACAATGAGCAGTTCTTC. It translates to CASGQGPYNEQFF.

This chain links TRBV5-4 with TRBJ2-7; 7 bases are a match to TRBD2. The CDR3 extends over 15 amino acids. Germline V gene data show CDR1 as SGHNT and CDR2 as YYREEE (reference sequence). The J segment lost 3 bases and the V segment lost 4 bases, leaving 10 bases of the junction unmatched. CDR3 DNA: TGTGCCAGCAGCCCCCCGCCGGGGACTAACTACGAGCAGTACTTC. Its protein is CASSPPPGTNYEQYF.

The genes are TRBV2 and TRBJ2-5; 7 bases are a match to TRBD1. V was clipped by 4 bases and J by 2 bases; unmatched bases: 7. Germline CDR1 is SNHLY and CDR2 is FYNNEI. The CDR3 sequence is 15 residues long. CDR3: CASSGGPGGQETQYF. The CDR3, as DNA: TGTGCCAGCAGTGGGGGGCCAGGGGGACAAGAGACCCAGTACTTC. Full variable domain (missing parts from reference TRBV2 and TRBJ2-5): EPEVTQTPSHQVTQMGQEVILRCVPISNHLYFYWYRQILGQKVEFLVSFYNNEISEKSEIFDDQFSVERPDGSNFTLKIRSTKLEDSAMYFCASSGGPGGQETQYFGPGTRLLVL.

This chain links TRBV6-2 or TRBV6-3 with TRBJ1-5, with D hard to call. V shed 0 bases and J shed 2 bases, with 11 bases lying between them. Germline V gene data show CDR1 as MNHEY and CDR2 as SVGEGT. The CDR3 is 16 amino acids. The CDR3 loop is CASSYSPARGNQPQHF. CDR3 sequence (DNA): TGTGCCAGCAGTTACTCCCCCGCGAGGGGCAATCAGCCCCAGCATTTT.

The chain couples TRBV11-2 to TRBJ2-1; 11 bases are shared with TRBD2. Germline V gene lookup returns CDR1 SGHAT and CDR2 FQNNGV. Unmatched junction bases numbered 14, after V lost 5 bases and J lost 2 bases. This CDR3 contains 19 residues. The CDR3 protein is CASSPRGLAGGHPYNEQFF. As DNA, the CDR3 is TGTGCCAGCAGCCCGCGTGGCCTAGCGGGGGGCCACCCCTACAATGAGCAGTTCTTC.

This clone was seen only once. This rearrangement joins TRBV12-5 to TRBJ2-1; 10 bases map to TRBD1. J lost 16 bases, V lost 1 base, and 10 bases had no gene match. The CDR3 runs 14 residues. Per germline, CDR1 LGHNT and CDR2 FRNRAP. The CDR3 sequence is CASGLGPGTGARFF. CDR3 nucleotide sequence: TGTGCTAGTGGTTTGGGACCAGGGACAGGGGCCCGATTCTTC.

The rearrangement joins TRBV5-1 to TRBJ2-5, with 7 bases fitting TRBD2. Germline assignment: CDR1 SGHRS and CDR2 YFSETQ. Germline trimming cut 3 bases from V and 5 bases from J; bases unmatched to any gene: 7. CDR3 length: 14 amino acids. CDR3 loop: CASSYGLVAETQYF. In nucleotides, the CDR3 is TGCGCCAGCAGCTACGGACTAGTCGCGGAGACCCAGTACTTC.

The chain carries TRBV6-6 and TRBJ1-6; D call uncertain. The CDR3 is made up of 17 amino acids. Trimming took 8 bases from V and 5 from J, leaving 22 bases between them. The germline V gene encodes CDR1 MNHNY and CDR2 SVGAGI (reference sequence). The CDR3 DNA follows: TGTGCCAGCGGTCGATTACGAGGGATCGGGGATAATTCACCCCTCCACTTT. Translating it yields CASGRLRGIGDNSPLHF.

The genes are TRBV4-3 and TRBJ1-4; 10 bases fit TRBD1. CDR1 and CDR2 (germline): LGHNA, YSLEER. With V trimmed by 2 bases and J by 7 bases, 4 bases remained unmatched. CDR3 length: 15 amino acids. The CDR3 loop reads CASSQRGTGAEKLFF. CDR3 DNA sequence: TGCGCCAGCAGCCAAAGGGGGACAGGGGCTGAAAAACTGTTTTTT.

In this sample, this clone turned up once. The chain couples TRBV28 to TRBJ1-1; no clear D gene. The CDR3 length is 14 residues. CDR1 and CDR2 from the germline V gene are MDHEN and SYDVKM. Trimming took 3 bases from V and 1 from J, leaving 9 bases between them. This CDR3 reads CASSFWAGNTEAFF. CDR3 nucleotides: TGTGCCAGCAGTTTCTGGGCCGGGAACACTGAAGCTTTCTTT. The whole variable domain, filled in from reference TRBV28 and TRBJ1-1, reads DVKVTQSSRYLVKRTGEKVFLECVQDMDHENMFWYRQDPGLGLRLIYFSYDVKMKEKGDIPEGYSVSREKKERFSLILESASTNQTSMYLCASSFWAGNTEAFFGQGTRLTVV.

This chain uses TRBV7-9 with TRBJ1-6; D is uncertain. The CDR3 has 13 amino acids. Trimming removed 5 bases from V and 9 bases from J, with 11 bases in between. Per the germline V gene, CDR1 is SEHNR and CDR2 is FQNEAQ (reference sequence). The CDR3 is CASSGRFPSPLHF. The CDR3 bases are TGTGCCAGCAGCGGCCGCTTCCCTTCACCCCTCCACTTT.

The V call is TRBV2, the J call TRBJ2-1; TRBD2 is a possible D gene (6 bases). Between the trimmed V and J ends, which lost 1 base and 15 bases, there was a span of 19 bases. This CDR3 has 14 residues. Per the germline V gene, CDR1 is SNHLY and CDR2 is FYNNEI. CDR3 sequence (DNA): TGTGCCAGCAGTGAAGGGGGGGAGCCCGACGGGTGGTTCTTC. It specifies CASSEGGEPDGWFF.

The V call is TRBV30, the J call TRBJ2-1, with 13 bases that match TRBD2. The CDR3 totals 15 residues. Per germline, CDR1 GTSNPN and CDR2 SVGIG (reference sequence). J gave up 14 bases and V 0 bases, and 10 bases lay outside the gene matches. CDR3 loop: CAWSVSLLAGGSEFF. CDR3 coding DNA: TGTGCCTGGAGTGTTAGTTTACTAGCGGGGGGGAGTGAGTTCTTC.

The J gene is TRBJ1-2, the V gene TRBV7-9; unclear D gene. V dropped 2 bases and J dropped 4 bases, with 8 bases sitting between them. Germline loops: CDR1 SEHNR, CDR2 FQNEAQ (reference sequence). The CDR3 has 13 residues. The CDR3 coding sequence is TGTGCCAGCAGCTTATCGGAGATCTATGGCTACACCTTC. Protein: CASSLSEIYGYTF.

The CDR3 region has the DNA TGTGCCAGCAGCCAAAACAACAGGGGGGTTAGCTCCTACGAGCAGTACTTC. Its translation is CASSQNNRGVSSYEQYF. The chain links TRBV3-1 (or the pseudogene TRBV3-2) to TRBJ2-7; 8 bases agree with TRBD1. Germline values: CDR1 LGHDT, CDR2 YNNKEL (reference sequence). CDR3 length equals 17 residues. V dropped 2 bases and J dropped 0; count of bases not matched to a gene: 9.

The chain has TRBV12-3 or TRBV12-4 and TRBJ2-1, with TRBD1 as a possible D gene (6 bases). The CDR3 has 13 amino acids. Trimming took off 7 bases at V and 5 bases at J, with 12 bases between the two ends. Here the CDR3 reads CASTQGQNNEQFF. The DNA of the CDR3 is TGTGCCAGCACCCAGGGGCAAAACAATGAGCAGTTCTTC.

This clone was counted only a few times. J is TRBJ1-3 and V is TRBV29-1, with 8 bases identical to TRBD1. The CDR3 consists of 16 residues. Losses at the gene ends were 6 bases for V and 3 bases for J; bases not matched to a gene: 13. CDR1 and CDR2 (germline): SQVTM, ANQGSEA. CDR3 sequence reads: CSVAFFQGARGNTIYF. The CDR3 nucleotides are TGCAGCGTCGCCTTTTTCCAGGGGGCGCGTGGAAACACCATATATTTT.

The chain links TRBV14 to TRBJ1-4, with a possible D match to TRBD1 (6 bases). V was cut by 5 bases and J by 8 bases, with 15 bases left in between. The length of the CDR3 is 14 residues. Per germline, CDR1 SGHDN and CDR2 FVKESK. CDR3 in DNA: TGTGCCAGCAGCTTCGGGACTAGGGGGGAAAAACTGTTTTTT. Protein: CASSFGTRGEKLFF.

The J gene is TRBJ2-3, the V gene TRBV14, with 9 positions matching TRBD2. Germline CDR1 is SGHDN and CDR2 is FVKESK. The junction had 4 bases not matched to a gene; V was cut back by 7 bases and J by 2 bases. The CDR3 extends over 14 amino acids. The CDR3 sequence is CASNPGLATDTQYF. CDR3 DNA sequence: TGTGCCAGCAACCCGGGACTAGCCACAGATACGCAGTATTTT.